These 2 T cell receptor beta chains share one sample of origin, sequenced in a study of cytomegalovirus exposure and HLA in healthy donors. The PCR used 60 Vbeta and 13 Jbeta primers. Assay: immunoSEQ multiplex PCR; the TCRdb copy retains only in-frame clones and omits some. The profile shows 130,000 or so clones, approximately 74% of them singletons. Sequencing was performed on PBMCs. These receptors were obtained from a man between 35 and 55 years old in good health and CMV-seropositive.

This chain uses TRBV2 with TRBJ2-7; no clear D. Trimming pared 2 bases from V and 0 bases from J, leaving 11 bases between. This CDR3 region has 15 residues. Germline values: CDR1 SNHLY, CDR2 FYNNEI. The DNA for the CDR3 is TGTGCCAGCAGTGAATACGAGTTGAGCTCCTACGAGCAGTACTTC. It is translated as CASSEYELSSYEQYF.

The rearrangement uses TRBV13 and TRBJ2-7, with 10 bases that match TRBD2. The CDR3 has 15 amino acids. Trimming took 5 bases from V and 0 from J; bases not matched to a gene: 4. CDR1 PRHDT and CDR2 FYEKMQ come from the germline V gene (reference sequence). The CDR3 region is CASSPLAGSSYEQYF. DNA for the CDR3: TGTGCCAGCAGCCCACTAGCGGGGTCCTCCTACGAGCAGTACTTC.